This is a list of T cell receptor beta chains from one sample in a study of cytomegalovirus exposure and HLA in healthy donors. TCRdb's table, derived via immunoSEQ multiplex PCR, lists solely in-frame clones and lacks some. This sample has around 230,000 clones, with approximately 85% found just once. The sequencing sample was made of PBMCs. The receptors derive from a girl aged 2 to 10 in good health and CMV-seronegative. CDR3s include the opening cysteine and the closing phenylalanine or tryptophan. A D gene is named only where the DNA matches it firmly. Only some rows state a clone size, as once, few, many or a class for expanded clones.

v_gene,j_gene,abundance,d_gene,CDR3aa,CDR3nt
TRBV27,TRBJ2-1,.,TRBD2,CASSFGVKLAGVADEQFF,TGTGCCAGCAGTTTCGGGGTAAAACTAGCGGGAGTAGCTGATGAGCAGTTCTTC
TRBV18,TRBJ1-5,.,.,CASSPQGWDQPQHF,TGTGCCAGCTCACCCCAGGGGTGGGATCAGCCCCAGCATTTT
TRBV7-6,TRBJ2-1,.,TRBD2,CASSTAGLAAIPYNEQFF,TGTGCCAGCAGCACCGCGGGACTAGCGGCGATTCCTTACAATGAGCAGTTCTTC
TRBV11-2,TRBJ2-1,.,.,CASSLEKRSYNEQFF,TGTGCCAGCAGCTTAGAAAAGCGCTCCTACAATGAGCAGTTCTTC
TRBV23-1,TRBJ1-2,.,TRBD1,CASPPGQGHYGYTF,TGCGCCAGCCCGCCGGGACAGGGGCACTATGGCTACACCTTC
TRBV27,TRBJ1-1,few,.,CASRRSDRNTEAFF,TGTGCCAGCAGGCGATCGGACAGGAACACTGAAGCTTTCTTT
TRBV27,TRBJ1-2,.,TRBD1,CASSLSAGGIYGYTF,TGTGCCAGCAGTTTATCGGCAGGGGGCATCTATGGCTACACCTTC
TRBV10-1,TRBJ2-3,.,TRBD2,CASSAGTSGRTTDTQYF,TGCGCCAGCAGCGCAGGGACTAGCGGGAGGACCACAGATACGCAGTATTTT
TRBV27,TRBJ2-5,.,TRBD1,CASSRTGPETQYF,TGTGCCAGCAGTCGGACAGGGCCGGAGACCCAGTACTTC
TRBV19,TRBJ1-5,.,TRBD1,CASRQTGASNQPQHF,TGTGCCAGTAGACAGACAGGGGCTAGCAATCAGCCCCAGCATTTT
TRBV19,TRBJ2-3,.,TRBD1,CASSSRSGGSTDTQYF,TGTGCCAGTAGTTCGCGATCAGGGGGTAGCACAGATACGCAGTATTTT
TRBV18,TRBJ2-7,.,TRBD1,CASSPDRSIYEQYF,TGTGCCAGCTCACCGGACAGGAGTATCTACGAGCAGTACTTC
TRBV19,TRBJ2-1,.,.,CASSRSTGSYNEQFF,TGTGCCAGTAGTAGAAGCACAGGGTCCTACAATGAGCAGTTCTTC
TRBV2,TRBJ2-5,.,TRBD2,CASSEISGLAPETQYF,TGTGCCAGCAGTGAGATCTCTGGACTAGCGCCGGAGACCCAGTACTTC
TRBV4-1,TRBJ2-3,few,.,CASSQRQEDTQYF,TGCGCCAGCAGCCAGAGACAGGAAGATACGCAGTATTTT
TRBV19,TRBJ1-5,.,TRBD1,CASSARQGSYQPQHF,TGTGCCAGTAGTGCGAGACAGGGGAGCTATCAGCCCCAGCATTTT
TRBV6-5,TRBJ2-7,.,TRBD1,CASRDRGGYPYEQYF,TGTGCCAGCAGGGACAGGGGGGGCTACCCCTACGAGCAGTACTTC
TRBV4-1,TRBJ1-3,.,.,CASTSPGSSGNTIYF,TGCGCCAGCACCTCACCCGGGAGCTCTGGAAACACCATATATTTT
TRBV10-3,TRBJ2-7,.,.,CAISESIKPVSYEQYF,TGTGCCATCAGTGAGTCGATAAAGCCGGTCTCCTACGAGCAGTACTTC
TRBV5-1,TRBJ2-7,.,TRBD1,CASSLAYGTGPKREYEQYF,TGCGCCAGCAGCTTGGCCTATGGGACAGGGCCTAAGCGAGAATACGAGCAGTACTTC
TRBV27,TRBJ1-5,.,.,CASGRGSRNQPQHF,TGTGCCAGCGGGCGGGGCAGTCGCAATCAGCCCCAGCATTTT
TRBV4-2,TRBJ2-1,.,.,CASSQSQAGHYNEQFF,TGTGCCAGCAGCCAGAGTCAAGCGGGCCACTACAATGAGCAGTTCTTC
TRBV7-3,TRBJ2-3,.,TRBD2,CASSFTSGSTDTQYF,TGTGCCAGCAGTTTCACTAGCGGCAGCACAGATACGCAGTATTTT
TRBV30,TRBJ2-3,few,TRBD2,CAFRGGSTDTQYF,TGTGCCTTCCGCGGGGGGAGTACAGATACGCAGTATTTT
TRBV2,TRBJ2-3,.,TRBD2,CASSAGLAGTRDTQYF,TGTGCCAGCAGTGCCGGACTAGCGGGCACGAGGGATACGCAGTATTTT
TRBV29-1,TRBJ2-3,.,.,CSVDGSTDTQYF,TGCAGCGTTGACGGGAGCACAGATACGCAGTATTTT
TRBV27,TRBJ2-5,.,TRBD2,CASLGRTSGKETQYF,TGTGCCAGCCTTGGGCGGACTAGCGGCAAAGAGACCCAGTACTTC
TRBV5-1,TRBJ2-2,.,TRBD2,CASSLSGTSGISAGELFF,TGCGCCAGCAGCTTGAGCGGGACTAGCGGGATTAGTGCCGGGGAGCTGTTTTTT
TRBV5-6,TRBJ2-1,.,TRBD2,CASSLGGREYNEQFF,TGTGCCAGCAGCTTGGGCGGGAGGGAGTACAATGAGCAGTTCTTC
TRBV7-8,TRBJ2-2,.,.,CASNGGTNTGELFF,TGTGCCAGCAACGGGGGAACGAACACCGGGGAGCTGTTTTTT
TRBV6-4,TRBJ2-6,few,.,CASSGSSGANVLTF,TGTGCCAGCAGTGGGAGCTCTGGGGCCAACGTCCTGACTTTC